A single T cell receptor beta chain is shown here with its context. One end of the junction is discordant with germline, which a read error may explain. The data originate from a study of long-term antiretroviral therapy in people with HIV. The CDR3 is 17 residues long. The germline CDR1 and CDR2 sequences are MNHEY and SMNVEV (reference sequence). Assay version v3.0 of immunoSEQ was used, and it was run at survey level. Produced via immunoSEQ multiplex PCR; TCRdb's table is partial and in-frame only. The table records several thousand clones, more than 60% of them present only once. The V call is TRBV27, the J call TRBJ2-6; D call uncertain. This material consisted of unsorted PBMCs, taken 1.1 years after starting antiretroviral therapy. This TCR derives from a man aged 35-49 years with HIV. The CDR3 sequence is CASSLGIGPSGTNVLTF. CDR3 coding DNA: TGTGCCAGCAGTTTAGGGATAGGTCCTTCTGGGACCAACGTCCTGACTTTC. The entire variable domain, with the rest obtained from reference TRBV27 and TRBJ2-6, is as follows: EAQVTQNPRYLITVTGKKLTVTCSQNMNHEYMSWYRQDPGLGLRQIYYSMNVEVTDKGDVPEGYKVSRKEKRNFPLILESPSPNQTSLYFCASSLGIGPSGTNVLTFGAGSRLTVL.